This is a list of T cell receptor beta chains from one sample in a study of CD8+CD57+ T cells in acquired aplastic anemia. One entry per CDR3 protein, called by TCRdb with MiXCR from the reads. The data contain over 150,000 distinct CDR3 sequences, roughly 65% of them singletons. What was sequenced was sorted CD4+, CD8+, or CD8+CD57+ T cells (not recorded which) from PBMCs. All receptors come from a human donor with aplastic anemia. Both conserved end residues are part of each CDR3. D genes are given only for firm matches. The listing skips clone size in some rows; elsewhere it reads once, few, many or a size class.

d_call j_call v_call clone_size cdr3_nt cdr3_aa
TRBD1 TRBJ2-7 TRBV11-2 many TGTGCCAGCAGCTTATTGACAGGGGAAACCTACGAGCAGTACTTC CASSLLTGETYEQYF
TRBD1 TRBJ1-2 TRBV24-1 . TGTGCCACCGCTGACAGGGGGACGAGCTCCTATGGCTACACCTTC CATADRGTSSYGYTF
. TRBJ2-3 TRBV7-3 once TGTGCCAGCAGCTTTACCGCTAGGGATACGCAGTATTTT CASSFTARDTQYF
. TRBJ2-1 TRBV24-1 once TGTGCCACCAGTGATTCGGGGGTATACAATGAGCAGTTCTTC CATSDSGVYNEQFF
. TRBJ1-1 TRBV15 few TGTGCCACCAGCAGATCAGGGAACACTGAAGCTTTCTTT CATSRSGNTEAFF
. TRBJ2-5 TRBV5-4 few TGTGCCAGCAGGGACCCGGCCCAAGAGACCCAGTACTTC CASRDPAQETQYF
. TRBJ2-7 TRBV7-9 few TGTGCCAGCAGCCCCCCCCCCTCCTACGAGCAGTACTTC CASSPPPSYEQYF
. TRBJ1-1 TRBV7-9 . TGTGCCAGCCAGGGGCCGGGCACTGAAGCTTTCTTT CASQGPGTEAFF
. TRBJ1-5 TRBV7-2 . TGTGCCAGCAGCTTAGGGATGGTTCAGCCCCAGCATTTT CASSLGMVQPQHF
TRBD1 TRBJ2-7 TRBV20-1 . TGCAGTGCTAGAGCGGGACAGGGGTTCTACGAGCAGTACTTC CSARAGQGFYEQYF
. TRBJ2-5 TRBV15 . TGTGCCACCAGCACCCCGGGCGAGACCCAGTACTTC CATSTPGETQYF
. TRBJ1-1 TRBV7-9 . TGTGCCAGCAGCCAATACCCCGAGGTGTTCGGGACGGCTGAAGCTTTCTTT CASSQYPEVFGTAEAFF
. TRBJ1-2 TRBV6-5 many TGTGCCAGCAGCTCACAGGGTGGGCGTCGGGATGGCTACACCTTC CASSSQGGRRDGYTF
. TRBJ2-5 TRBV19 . TGTGCCAGTAGCCCATCGGGGGCAGGGGAGACCCAGTACTTC CASSPSGAGETQYF
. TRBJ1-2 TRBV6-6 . TGTGCCAGCAGTTCGGGGTCCCCTCGGAATGGCTACACCTTC CASSSGSPRNGYTF
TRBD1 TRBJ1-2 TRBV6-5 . TGCGCCAGCAGCCTAGACGGACAGGGTGACTATGGCTACACCTTC CASSLDGQGDYGYTF
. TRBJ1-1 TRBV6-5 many TGTGCCAGCAGTTATCCGGGGCGGAACACTGAAGCTTTCTTT CASSYPGRNTEAFF
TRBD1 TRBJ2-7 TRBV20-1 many TGCAGTGCGATGGACAGGGATTTCTCCGAGCAGTACTTC CSAMDRDFSEQYF
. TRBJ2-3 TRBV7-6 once TGTGCCAGCAGCCCTAGCTCCCCCGCTGGGGCAGATACGCAGTATTTT CASSPSSPAGADTQYF
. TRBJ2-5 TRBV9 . TGTGCCAGCAGCGTATCCGCAGGCGACGTCGAGACCCAGTACTTC CASSVSAGDVETQYF
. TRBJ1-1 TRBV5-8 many TGTGCCAGCAGCTTTTTAACCCGACACCTGGAAGCTTTCTTT CASSFLTRHLEAFF
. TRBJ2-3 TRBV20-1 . TGCAGTGCTAGCCCCCAAGATACGCAGTATTTT CSASPQDTQYF
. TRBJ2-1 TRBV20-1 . TGCAGTGCTAGAGAGGGACAAATCAGAAATGAGCAGTTCTTC CSAREGQIRNEQFF
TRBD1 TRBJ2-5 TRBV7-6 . TGTGCCAGCGCAAAGGGCCCGGGACAGGGGGCAGAGACCCAGTACTTC CASAKGPGQGAETQYF
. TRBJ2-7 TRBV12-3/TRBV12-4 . TGTGCCAGCAGTTTCATAGGGGGGAAGTACGAGCAGTACTTC CASSFIGGKYEQYF
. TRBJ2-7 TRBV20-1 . TGCAGTGCTAGTAGTCGCTACGAGCAGTACTTC CSASSRYEQYF
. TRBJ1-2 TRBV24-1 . TGTGCCACCAGTGATTACCTTGGGGGCTACACCTTC CATSDYLGGYTF
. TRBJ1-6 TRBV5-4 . TGTGCCAGCAGCTTGGAGCCCGATTCACCCCTCCACTTT CASSLEPDSPLHF
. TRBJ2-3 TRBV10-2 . TGCGCCAGCAGTGAAGGGAGCACAGATACGCAGTATTTT CASSEGSTDTQYF
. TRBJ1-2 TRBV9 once TGTGCCAGCAGCGGTGGATCGGCCCTCAACTATGGCTACACCTTC CASSGGSALNYGYTF
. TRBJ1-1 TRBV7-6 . TGTGCCAGCAGCTGGGGAATCAACACTGAAGCTTTCTTT CASSWGINTEAFF
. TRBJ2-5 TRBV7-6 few TGTGCCAGCAGCTTAGAGGGACCTCAAGAGACCCAGTACTTC CASSLEGPQETQYF
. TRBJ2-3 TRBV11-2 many TGTGCCAGCAGCTTAGATCTTGAGCCAGATACGCAGTATTTT CASSLDLEPDTQYF
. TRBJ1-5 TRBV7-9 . TGTGCCAGCAGCTCCACAGCTGGGTTCCTCCAAGAGACCCAGCATTTT CASSSTAGFLQETQHF
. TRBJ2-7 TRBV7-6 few TGTGCCAGCAGCTCCCGGACGGCGGGAGAGCAGTACTTC CASSSRTAGEQYF
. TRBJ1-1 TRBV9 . TGTGCCAGCAGCGTAGGGATTGTGGCCATGAACACTGAAGCTTTCTTT CASSVGIVAMNTEAFF
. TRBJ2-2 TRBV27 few TGTGCCAGCAGTTTTACGGTCGCCCGGGAGCTGTTTTTT CASSFTVARELFF
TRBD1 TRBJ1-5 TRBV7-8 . TGTGCCAGCAGCTTAGCAGGGACAGGGAGAGAGCCCCAGCATTTT CASSLAGTGREPQHF
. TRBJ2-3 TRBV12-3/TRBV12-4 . TGTGCCAGCAGTTACCCCGCAGATACGCAGTATTTT CASSYPADTQYF
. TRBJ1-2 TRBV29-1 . TGCAGCTCCCTCCGCCGCGGAGACTATGGCTACACCTTC CSSLRRGDYGYTF
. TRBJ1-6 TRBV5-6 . TGTGCCAGCAGCTTAGCTTATCAGAGGGGAAGATCACCCCTCCACTTT CASSLAYQRGRSPLHF
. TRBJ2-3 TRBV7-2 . TGTGCCAGCAGCTTCGTAGATACGCAGTATTTT CASSFVDTQYF
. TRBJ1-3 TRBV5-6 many TGTGCCAGCAGCCGCCTACTTGCTGGAAACACCATATATTTT CASSRLLAGNTIYF
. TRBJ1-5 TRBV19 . TGTGCCAGTAGTACGACAGAGAATAGCAATCAGCCCCAGCATTTT CASSTTENSNQPQHF
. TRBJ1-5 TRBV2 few TGTGCCAGCAGGGGGGAAGGCGGTCAGCCCCAGCATTTT CASRGEGGQPQHF
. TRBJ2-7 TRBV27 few TGTGCCAGCAGTTTGGTCCCCTCGGGGGTCTACGAGCAGTACTTC CASSLVPSGVYEQYF
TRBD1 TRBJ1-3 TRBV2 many TGTGCCAGCAGGGACCGGGACAGGGTGGGAAACACCATATATTTT CASRDRDRVGNTIYF
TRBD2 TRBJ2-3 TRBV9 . TGTGCCAGCAGCGGAGGTGCGGGGGGAGATACGCAGTATTTT CASSGGAGGDTQYF
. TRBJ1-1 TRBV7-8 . TGTGCCAACAGCTTAGAGAGGGACCCACATCGACTGAACAGTGAAGCTTTCTTT CANSLERDPHRLNSEAFF
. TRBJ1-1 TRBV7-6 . TGTGCCAGCAGCCCACAACACCCTGGATTCACTGAAGCTTTCTTT CASSPQHPGFTEAFF
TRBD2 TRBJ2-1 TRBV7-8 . TGTGCCAGCAGCCAGGGAGGGCCGGAGCAGTTCTTC CASSQGGPEQFF
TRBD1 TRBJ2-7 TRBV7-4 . TGTGCCAGCAGCTTGATTTCAGGGGGCGAGCAGTACTTC CASSLISGGEQYF
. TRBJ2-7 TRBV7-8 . TGTGCCAGCAGCTTAGACAGGGTCCTCTTTGAGCAGTACTTC CASSLDRVLFEQYF
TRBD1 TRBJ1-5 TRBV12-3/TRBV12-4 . TGTGCCAGCAGACCACAGGGGGATCAGCCCCAGCATTTT CASRPQGDQPQHF
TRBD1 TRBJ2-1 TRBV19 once TGTGCCAGTAGGAGGACAGGGAACAATGAGCAGTTCTTC CASRRTGNNEQFF